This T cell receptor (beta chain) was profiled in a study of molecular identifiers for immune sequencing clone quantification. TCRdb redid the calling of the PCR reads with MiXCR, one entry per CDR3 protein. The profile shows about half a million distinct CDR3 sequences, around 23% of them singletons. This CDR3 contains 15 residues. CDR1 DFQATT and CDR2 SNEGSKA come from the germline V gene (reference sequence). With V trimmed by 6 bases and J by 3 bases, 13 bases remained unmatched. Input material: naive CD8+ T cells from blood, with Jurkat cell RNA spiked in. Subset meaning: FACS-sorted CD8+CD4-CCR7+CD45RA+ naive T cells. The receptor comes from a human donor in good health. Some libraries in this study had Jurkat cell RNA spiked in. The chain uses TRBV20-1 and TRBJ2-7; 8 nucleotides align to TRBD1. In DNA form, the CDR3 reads TGCAGTGCCCTTGACCGGGGCAGGGGGCTCTACGAGCAGTACTTC. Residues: CSALDRGRGLYEQYF.